Sequencing of this T cell receptor (beta chain) was carried out in a study of cytomegalovirus exposure and HLA in healthy donors. Study conclusions and caveats: Later analysis found that TCR beta chains associated with HLA were more clonally expanded than other, equally common chains. An analysis was carried out later, and it reportedly showed fewer N-insertions in an Asian-associated ancestry cluster than the approximately 700-donor mean. By HLA locus, TCR association rates varied in a later analysis, with DRB1 showing the most and HLA-C the fewest.

V was trimmed by 6 bases and J by 8 bases, leaving 12 bases between them. The CDR3 contains 12 residues. The germline V gene has CDR1 MGHDK and CDR2 SYGVNS. Primers included in the PCR were 60 Vbeta and 13 Jbeta primers. Clones were sequenced by immunoSEQ multiplex PCR, and TCRdb holds only the in-frame ones, with some missing. The data contain approximately 170,000 clones, more than 75% of them singletons. As for this clone: Antigen specificity is unknown.

The TCR comes from a man aged 30-40 years in good health and CMV-seropositive. The specimen sequenced was PBMCs. The chain joins TRBV25-1 to TRBJ2-3; D possibly corresponds to TRBD2 (5 bases). The DNA of the CDR3 is TGTGCCAGCAGCGTGGGAGACGGTACGCAGTATTTT. Protein product: CASSVGDGTQYF.